This is a list of T cell receptor beta chains from one sample in a study of T-cell reconstitution after alpha-beta-depleted transplantation in children. TCRdb re-analysed the PCR reads in MiXCR, keeping a single row per CDR3 protein. The table includes about 980,000 distinct CDR3 sequences, less than 30% detected once. Sequenced material: PBMCs, mostly from graft donor cells, taken 360 days after TCRalphabeta/CD19-depleted stem cell transplant. The receptors here all came from a boy under two years old who had a stem cell transplant for SCID, so the T cells may come from the graft donor. Both conserved end residues are part of each CDR3. D genes are given only for firm matches. Clone size is given for some rows only: seen once, a few or many times, or a class if the clone is expanded.

j_call d_call clone_size v_call cdr3_aa cdr3_nt
TRBJ2-1 - many TRBV4-1 CASSRSGGLPYNEQFF TGCGCCAGCAGCCGGTCGGGGGGCCTACCGTACAATGAGCAGTTCTTC
TRBJ2-5 - - TRBV20-1 CSARSPRETQYF TGCAGTGCTAGATCCCCTAGAGAGACCCAGTACTTC
TRBJ2-7 - many TRBV27 CASSPAFRQAGVSYEQYF TGTGCCAGCAGTCCTGCATTTCGACAGGCTGGGGTATCCTACGAGCAGTACTTC
TRBJ2-7 - few TRBV5-1 CASSAPQGPREQYF TGCGCCAGCAGCGCTCCTCAGGGGCCTCGGGAGCAGTACTTC
TRBJ2-1 TRBD1 few TRBV7-9 CASSPGQTRWNEQFF TGTGCCAGCAGCCCGGGACAGACAAGGTGGAATGAGCAGTTCTTC
TRBJ2-3 TRBD2 - TRBV27 CASSLHPGLAGDTQYF TGTGCCAGCAGTTTGCATCCGGGACTAGCGGGAGATACGCAGTATTTT
TRBJ1-1 - - TRBV20-1 CSAAFRVSGTEALF TGCAGTGCCGCGTTTCGGGTTTCGGGCACTGAAGCTCTCTTT
TRBJ2-7 - - TRBV29-1 CSVEGENYEQYF TGCAGCGTTGAGGGAGAAAACTACGAGCAGTACTTC
TRBJ1-1 TRBD1 few TRBV27 CASSSLRDRENTEAFF TGTGCCAGCAGTTCCCTCCGGGACAGGGAGAACACTGAAGCTTTCTTT
TRBJ2-5 TRBD2 - TRBV7-9 CASSSWTSGEETQYF TGTGCCAGCAGCTCCTGGACTAGCGGGGAAGAGACCCAGTACTTC
TRBJ2-7 TRBD2 - TRBV20-1 CSATGTSGDYEQYF TGCAGTGCAACCGGGACTAGCGGGGACTACGAGCAGTACTTC
TRBJ2-2 - many TRBV4-1 CASSLSYTGELFF TGCGCCAGCAGCCTCTCTTACACCGGGGAGCTGTTTTTT
TRBJ2-1 TRBD2 - TRBV14 CASSQDPGTSGGFNEQFF TGTGCCAGCAGCCAAGATCCCGGGACTAGCGGGGGGTTCAATGAGCAGTTCTTC
TRBJ2-1 - - TRBV25-1 CASSHLQWQSPSYNEQFF TGTGCCAGCAGTCACCTCCAGTGGCAGAGTCCCTCCTACAATGAGCAGTTCTTC
TRBJ2-3 TRBD1 - TRBV25-1 CASSAPWGQLQQYF TGTGCCAGCAGTGCCCCCTGGGGACAGCTCCAACAGTATTTT
TRBJ2-7 - few TRBV12-3/TRBV12-4 CASSSLGPQAEQYF TGTGCCAGCAGTTCCCTAGGCCCTCAGGCCGAGCAGTACTTC
TRBJ2-4 TRBD1 - TRBV20-1 CSAREQGGAKNIQYF TGCAGTGCTAGAGAACAGGGGGGAGCCAAAAACATTCAGTACTTC
TRBJ2-1 TRBD1 few TRBV5-1 CASRPDRGLDNEQFF TGCGCCAGCAGGCCCGACAGGGGCCTCGACAATGAGCAGTTCTTC
TRBJ2-1 TRBD1 - TRBV20-1 CSATGTGGWNEQFF TGCAGTGCTACCGGGACAGGGGGCTGGAATGAGCAGTTCTTC
TRBJ2-5 TRBD2 few TRBV7-3 CASSPGLAGGTETQYF TGTGCCAGCAGCCCCGGACTAGCGGGGGGGACGGAGACCCAGTACTTC
TRBJ2-5 - - TRBV10-3 CAISPGEETQYF TGTGCCATCAGCCCGGGGGAGGAGACCCAGTACTTC
TRBJ1-1 - - TRBV20-1 CSASPHSEAFF TGCAGTGCTTCTCCCCACTCTGAAGCTTTCTTT
TRBJ2-2 - - TRBV27 CASSFLAQNTGELFF TGTGCCAGCAGTTTCCTAGCTCAAAACACCGGGGAGCTGTTTTTT
TRBJ2-1 - few TRBV5-1 CASSPSGVGTYNEQFF TGCGCCAGCAGCCCGTCTGGAGTAGGTACCTACAATGAGCAGTTCTTC
TRBJ1-1 - - TRBV5-1 CASSPAFAGTEAFF TGCGCCAGCAGCCCAGCCTTCGCCGGCACTGAAGCTTTCTTT
TRBJ1-3 - - TRBV29-1 CSVGDTRNTIYF TGCAGCGTTGGGGACACCAGAAACACCATATATTTT
TRBJ1-1 - once TRBV20-1 CSAERRNTEAFF TGCAGTGCCGAACGCCGGAACACTGAAGCTTTCTTT
TRBJ2-1 TRBD2 - TRBV2 CASSRPGLAGGASYNEQFF TGTGCCAGCAGTCGACCGGGACTAGCGGGGGGGGCATCATACAATGAGCAGTTCTTC
TRBJ2-2 TRBD1 - TRBV11-2 CASSLGASKTGQLANTGELFF TGTGCCAGCAGCTTAGGGGCCTCGAAAACGGGACAGCTCGCGAACACCGGGGAGCTGTTTTTT
TRBJ2-1 - few TRBV15 CATSRQGSSYNEQFF TGTGCCACCAGCAGACAGGGAAGCTCCTACAATGAGCAGTTCTTC
TRBJ1-4 TRBD1 - TRBV2 CASSVGTVNEKLFF TGTGCCAGCAGCGTCGGGACAGTTAATGAAAAACTGTTTTTT
TRBJ2-3 TRBD2 - TRBV5-1 CASSLAAGGLTDTQYF TGCGCCAGCAGCTTGGCAGCGGGGGGACTCACAGATACGCAGTATTTT
TRBJ1-5 - - TRBV12-3/TRBV12-4 CASSSYRAYQPQHF TGTGCCAGCAGTTCGTACAGAGCCTATCAGCCCCAGCATTTT
TRBJ1-6 TRBD1 - TRBV15 CATSRAGTGEGPLHF TGTGCCACCAGCAGAGCCGGGACAGGGGAGGGTCCCCTCCACTTT
TRBJ1-4 - - TRBV4-3 CASSRGHKVEKLFF TGCGCCAGCAGCCGAGGACACAAAGTAGAAAAACTGTTTTTT
TRBJ2-5 - - TRBV2 CASNSDFLTQETQYF TGTGCCAGCAATTCTGACTTTCTAACCCAAGAGACCCAGTACTTC
TRBJ1-5 - few TRBV15 CATREGGTGNQPQHF TGTGCCACCAGGGAGGGGGGCACAGGCAATCAGCCCCAGCATTTT
TRBJ2-7 TRBD1 once TRBV20-1 CSARAGTGGDYEQYF TGCAGTGCTAGAGCCGGGACAGGGGGCGATTACGAGCAGTACTTC
TRBJ2-2 TRBD1 few TRBV7-8 CASSSLGTGITGELFF TGTGCCAGCAGCTCCCTCGGGACAGGGATTACCGGGGAGCTGTTTTTT
TRBJ1-2 TRBD1 - TRBV4-2 CASSLLPGGTYGYTF TGTGCCAGCAGCCTCCTACCAGGGGGGACCTACGGCTACACCTTC
TRBJ2-7 TRBD1 - TRBV6-5 CASSYYRDRGIYEQYF TGTGCCAGCAGTTACTACCGGGACAGGGGGATCTACGAGCAGTACTTC
TRBJ2-1 - few TRBV7-9 CASSLLQGSTNEQFF TGTGCCAGCAGCTTACTCCAGGGGTCGACGAATGAGCAGTTCTTC
TRBJ2-7 TRBD1 - TRBV7-8 CASSQGVYEQYF TGTGCCAGCAGCCAGGGGGTTTACGAGCAGTACTTC
TRBJ2-1 - - TRBV6-2/TRBV6-3 CASSYPGGREQFF TGTGCCAGCAGTTATCCCGGGGGTCGAGAGCAGTTCTTC
TRBJ2-7 - few TRBV7-9 CASSLDWGGSNEQYF TGTGCCAGCAGCTTAGACTGGGGCGGATCAAACGAGCAGTACTTC
TRBJ2-7 TRBD1 - TRBV20-1 CCARDQGGTGVHGQYF TGCTGTGCTAGAGATCAGGGGGGGACAGGGGTTCACGGGCAGTACTTC
TRBJ2-5 - - TRBV18 CASSPTGSPETQYF TGTGCCAGCTCACCAACCGGGAGTCCAGAGACCCAGTACTTC
TRBJ1-2 TRBD1 - TRBV12-3/TRBV12-4 CASLLGDSQGNYGYTF TGTGCCAGCCTCCTCGGGGACAGTCAGGGAAACTATGGCTACACCTTC
TRBJ2-7 TRBD2 few TRBV11-2 CASSSGLAGAKYEQYF TGTGCCAGCAGTTCCGGACTAGCGGGGGCAAAATACGAGCAGTACTTC
TRBJ2-3 TRBD2 - TRBV5-1 CASSHGLAGLASTDTQYF TGCGCCAGCAGCCATGGACTAGCGGGGCTCGCTAGCACAGATACGCAGTATTTT
TRBJ2-3 - - TRBV5-1 CASSFRRRSTDTQYF TGCGCCAGCAGCTTTCGACGGAGAAGCACAGATACGCAGTATTTT
TRBJ1-1 - - TRBV2 CASSERTGMGTEAFF TGTGCCAGCAGTGAAAGAACAGGGATGGGCACTGAAGCTTTCTTT
TRBJ2-3 - - TRBV10-3 CALRGPGTDTQYF TGTGCCCTGCGAGGGCCGGGCACAGATACGCAGTATTTT
TRBJ2-7 - few TRBV29-1 CSVRFQTRSYEQYF TGCAGCGTTAGGTTTCAGACCCGCTCCTACGAGCAGTACTTC
TRBJ2-3 TRBD2 few TRBV15 CATSRDWGVSGGAADTQYF TGTGCCACCAGCAGAGATTGGGGCGTAAGCGGGGGGGCCGCAGATACGCAGTATTTT